Sequencing of this T cell receptor beta chain was carried out in a study of blood T cells in healthy people across ages. Findings of the study overall: Fewer expanded clones and more diversity marked long-lived versus aged donors.

The authors ran a second PCR of about 7 to 11 cycles using a sample-barcoded 5' primer and a J-beta primer mix. TCRdb re-called the 5' RACE reads with MiXCR, one entry per CDR3 protein. The top ten hold around an eighth of the sample, which has about a million distinct CDR3 sequences, under 50% seen once. Germline V gene data show CDR1 as PRHDT and CDR2 as FYEKMQ (reference sequence). CDR3 size: 14 residues. V lost 3 bases to trimming and J lost 0 bases, with 6 bases between them. This clonotype was counted a few times. Its antigen is currently unknown. The sequenced material came from blood. This chain uses TRBV13 with TRBJ2-1; D gene uncertain. The TCR sequence derives from a man aged 25 to 40 in good health. In DNA, the CDR3 is TGTGCCAGCAGCTTTCCAAGCTCCTACAATGAGCAGTTCTTC. Translation gives CASSFPSSYNEQFF.